The clone carrying this T cell receptor (beta chain) has a count of ten or more. Its antigen is unknown. The source of the sample is a study of CD8 T cells in ankylosing spondylitis. Quantitative 5'-RACE with molecular barcodes was used to make the TCR beta libraries. TCRdb reanalysed the 5' RACE reads using MiXCR and keeps one entry per CDR3 protein. The sample has over 150,000 distinct CDR3 sequences, 15% to 20% seen once; the top ten hold roughly 4.5%. Study-level findings and limits: Within ankylosing spondylitis blood, a TCR beta motif made up of eight or nine highly homologous variants appeared to be characteristic. Clones linked to disease were reported to show significant enrichment in matched ankylosing spondylitis synovial fluid. Within peripheral blood, clones linked to disease were CD8+ and relatively rare.

V was cut by 5 bases and J by 2 bases, with 15 bases left in between. The germline V gene has CDR1 LNHDA and CDR2 SQIVND (reference sequence). The length of the CDR3 is 15 residues. This chain joins TRBV19 and TRBJ1-2, with unresolved D. This receptor was obtained from a male donor aged 5-30 years with ankylosing spondylitis or in good health (not recorded which). The source material was blood, either unsorted or a sorted T cell fraction (not recorded which). The CDR3 nucleotides are TGTGCCAGTAGTCCCCATGTGATGGGGAACTATGGCTACACCTTC. It specifies CASSPHVMGNYGYTF.